The rows below give T cell receptor beta chains drawn from one sample of a study of control samples from healthy donors and cancer patients. The protocol was immunoSEQ multiplex PCR, while the TCRdb copy is restricted to in-frame clones and leaves out a portion. The sample carries fewer than 90,000 clones, 90% to 95% recorded once. What was sequenced was blood. Every receptor here comes from a woman between 40 and 50 years old in good health. Each CDR3 is given with its conserved first and last residue. Each record gives: D gene, V gene, J gene, clone size, CDR3 DNA, CDR3 protein. D genes are given only for firm matches. Only some rows state a clone size, as once, few, many or a class for expanded clones.

NA	TRBV7-6	TRBJ2-7	NA	TGTGCCAGCAGCTTTACAGGTAACGAGCAGTACTTC	CASSFTGNEQYF
NA	TRBV6-5	TRBJ1-5	NA	TGTGCCAGCAGTTACCGCGTCAATCAGCCCCAGCATTTT	CASSYRVNQPQHF
TRBD1	TRBV24-1	TRBJ2-5	NA	TGTGCCACCAGCCACACCGGGACAGGGCGGGAGACCCAGTACTTC	CATSHTGTGRETQYF
NA	TRBV30	TRBJ2-3	NA	TGTGCCTGGAGTGTATACTCCCTCACAGATACGCAGTATTTT	CAWSVYSLTDTQYF
TRBD2	TRBV19	TRBJ2-2	NA	TGTGCCAGTGAGGGACTAGCGAACACCGGGGAGCTGTTTTTT	CASEGLANTGELFF
NA	TRBV6-2/TRBV6-3	TRBJ2-1	NA	TGTGCCAGCAGTTCCCTGAGATATTCTACCTACAATGAGCAGTTCTTC	CASSSLRYSTYNEQFF
NA	TRBV28	TRBJ1-5	NA	TGTGCCAGCAGTTACAGCGTCAATCAGCCCCAGCATTTT	CASSYSVNQPQHF
NA	TRBV2	TRBJ2-7	NA	TGTGCCAGCAGGACCGGCTACGAGCAGTACTTC	CASRTGYEQYF
NA	TRBV9	TRBJ1-4	NA	TGTGCCAGCAGCGTAGGGGAGGGGGATCTTAAAAATGAAAAACTGTTTTTT	CASSVGEGDLKNEKLFF
NA	TRBV10-1	TRBJ2-1	NA	TGCGCCAGCAGTGGGGTCCTACAGGGTTCCTACAATGAGCAGTTCTTC	CASSGVLQGSYNEQFF
NA	TRBV5-1	TRBJ2-7	NA	TGCGCCAGCAGCTTGGGGGGGTACGAGCAGTACTTC	CASSLGGYEQYF
NA	TRBV10-2	TRBJ2-1	NA	TGCGCCAGCAGTGTCCGCGAGTACCCCTACAATGAGCAGTTCTTC	CASSVREYPYNEQFF
NA	TRBV6-2/TRBV6-3	TRBJ2-1	NA	TGTGCCAGCAGTTATCCGGTCTATTCGATGAGTTCCTACAATGAGCAGTTCTTC	CASSYPVYSMSSYNEQFF
NA	TRBV30	TRBJ2-7	NA	TGTGCCTGGAGTACCCTCGGTAGCGGCGCCTACGAGCAGTACTTC	CAWSTLGSGAYEQYF
NA	TRBV15	TRBJ1-5	once	TGTGCCACCAGCAGATCCCCTTTAGGGCCCCAGCATTTT	CATSRSPLGPQHF
NA	TRBV5-6	TRBJ2-5	NA	TGTGCCAGCAGCTTTACAGAGACCCAGTACTTC	CASSFTETQYF
NA	TRBV4-3	TRBJ2-5	NA	TGCGCCAGCAGCCAAGAATCCCGGACAAAGCAAGAGACCCAGTACTTC	CASSQESRTKQETQYF
NA	TRBV4-1	TRBJ2-7	NA	TGCGCCAGCAGTCTTACAGGCGATCAAGCCTACGAGCAGTACTTC	CASSLTGDQAYEQYF
NA	TRBV7-6	TRBJ2-1	once	TGTGCCAGCAGCTTAGATTGGGGACTGGCAAGACACAATGAGCAGTTCTTC	CASSLDWGLARHNEQFF
NA	TRBV29-1	TRBJ2-5	NA	TGCAGCGTTTACCGGGGGGCGGAGACCCAGTACTTC	CSVYRGAETQYF
NA	TRBV3-1/TRBV3-2	TRBJ2-7	NA	TGTGCCAGCAGCCAGGGGGTTTACGAGCAGTACTTC	CASSQGVYEQYF
NA	TRBV5-5	TRBJ1-3	NA	TGTGCCAGCAACCTCGGGGCTGGAAACACCATATATTTT	CASNLGAGNTIYF
NA	TRBV3-1/TRBV3-2	TRBJ1-5	NA	TGTGCCAGCAGCCATACCAGGGGCTCAGGACAGCCCCAGCATTTT	CASSHTRGSGQPQHF
NA	TRBV18	TRBJ1-1	NA	TGTGCCAGCTCACCACCGGGGGTAAACACTGAAGCTTTCTTT	CASSPPGVNTEAFF
TRBD1	TRBV6-4	TRBJ1-1	once	TGTGCCAGCAGTGACCCCGGGGTGTCAGGGGGGTTGGATGAAGCTTTCTTT	CASSDPGVSGGLDEAFF
TRBD2	TRBV15	TRBJ2-5	NA	TGTGCCACCAGCCTCGGACTAGCGGGGAAGACCCAGTACTTC	CATSLGLAGKTQYF
NA	TRBV18	TRBJ2-5	NA	TGTGCCAGCTCACCAAGGACATCATTCGGGGAGACCCAGTACTTC	CASSPRTSFGETQYF
TRBD2	TRBV2	TRBJ2-1	NA	TGTGCCAGCAGTGAAGATAGCGGGTCGAATGAGCAGTTCTTC	CASSEDSGSNEQFF
TRBD2	TRBV27	TRBJ2-1	NA	TGTGCCAGCCAGCGGGGGAGGTCCTACAATGAGCAGTTCTTC	CASQRGRSYNEQFF
TRBD1	TRBV25-1	TRBJ2-7	once	TGTGCCACTAGGGCTAGGGGGCCCTACGAGCAGTACTTC	CATRARGPYEQYF
NA	TRBV9	TRBJ1-1	NA	TGTGCCAGCAGCAACCGACAGTCTGAAGCTTTCTTT	CASSNRQSEAFF
NA	TRBV12-5	TRBJ2-1	NA	TGTGCTAGTGGTTCCAGGGGGGTCCCCTACAATGAGCAGTTCTTC	CASGSRGVPYNEQFF
NA	TRBV12-1	TRBJ1-5	NA	TGTGCCAGCATCTTTTGGTGGCTCGAGGGATATAGCAATCAGCCCCAGCATTTT	CASIFWWLEGYSNQPQHF
TRBD2	TRBV4-3	TRBJ2-2	NA	TGCGCCAGCAGCCTGGGACTAGCGAACACCGGGGAGCTGTTTTTT	CASSLGLANTGELFF
NA	TRBV19	TRBJ1-6	NA	TGTGCCAGTACCACTTTTGGAGGGGGGAATTCACCCCTCCACTTT	CASTTFGGGNSPLHF
NA	TRBV6-1	TRBJ2-1	NA	TGTGCCAGCAGTGAGAGGGGCCCCTACAATGAGCAGTTCTTC	CASSERGPYNEQFF
NA	TRBV16	TRBJ1-3	NA	TGTGCCAGCAGCCAATCGAGGCAGTCTGCATTGGACACCATATATTTT	CASSQSRQSALDTIYF